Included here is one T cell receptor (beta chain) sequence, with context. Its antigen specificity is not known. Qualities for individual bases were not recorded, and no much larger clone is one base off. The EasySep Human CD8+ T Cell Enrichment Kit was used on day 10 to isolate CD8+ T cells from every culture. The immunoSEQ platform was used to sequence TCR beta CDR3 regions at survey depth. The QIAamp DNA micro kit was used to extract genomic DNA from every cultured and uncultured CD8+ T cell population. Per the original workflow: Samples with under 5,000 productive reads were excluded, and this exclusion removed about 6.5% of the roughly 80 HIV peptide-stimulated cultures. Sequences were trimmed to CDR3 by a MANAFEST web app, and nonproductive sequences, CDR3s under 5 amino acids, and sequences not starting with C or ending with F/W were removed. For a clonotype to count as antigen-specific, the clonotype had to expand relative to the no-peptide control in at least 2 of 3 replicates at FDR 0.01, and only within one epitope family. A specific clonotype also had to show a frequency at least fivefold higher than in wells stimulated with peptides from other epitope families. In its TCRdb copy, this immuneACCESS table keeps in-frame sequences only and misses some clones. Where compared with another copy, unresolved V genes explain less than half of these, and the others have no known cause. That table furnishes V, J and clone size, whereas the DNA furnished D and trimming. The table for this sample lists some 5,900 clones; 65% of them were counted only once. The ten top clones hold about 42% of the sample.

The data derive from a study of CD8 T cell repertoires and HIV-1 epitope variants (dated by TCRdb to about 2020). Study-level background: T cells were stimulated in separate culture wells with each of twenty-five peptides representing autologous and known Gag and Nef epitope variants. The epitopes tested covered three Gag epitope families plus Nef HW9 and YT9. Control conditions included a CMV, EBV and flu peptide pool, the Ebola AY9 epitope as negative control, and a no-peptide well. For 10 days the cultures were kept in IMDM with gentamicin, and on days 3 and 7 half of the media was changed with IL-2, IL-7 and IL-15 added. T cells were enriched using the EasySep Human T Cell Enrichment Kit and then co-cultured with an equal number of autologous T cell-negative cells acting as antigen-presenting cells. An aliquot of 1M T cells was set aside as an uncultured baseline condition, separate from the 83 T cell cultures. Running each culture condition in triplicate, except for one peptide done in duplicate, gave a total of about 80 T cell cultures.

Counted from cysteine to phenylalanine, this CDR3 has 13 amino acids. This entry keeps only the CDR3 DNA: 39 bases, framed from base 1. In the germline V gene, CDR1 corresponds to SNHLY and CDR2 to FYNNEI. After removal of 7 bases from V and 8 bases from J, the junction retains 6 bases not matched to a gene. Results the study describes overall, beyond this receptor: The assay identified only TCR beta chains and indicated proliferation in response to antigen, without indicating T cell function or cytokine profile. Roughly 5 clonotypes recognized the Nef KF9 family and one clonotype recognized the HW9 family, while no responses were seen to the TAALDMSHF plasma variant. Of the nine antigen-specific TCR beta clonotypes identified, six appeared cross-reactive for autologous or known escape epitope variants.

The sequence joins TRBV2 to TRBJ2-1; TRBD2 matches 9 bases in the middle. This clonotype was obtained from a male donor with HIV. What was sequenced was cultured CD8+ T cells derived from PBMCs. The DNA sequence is TGTGCCAGCAAGAGCGGGAGGAGTGATGAGCAGTTCTTC. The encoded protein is CASKSGRSDEQFF. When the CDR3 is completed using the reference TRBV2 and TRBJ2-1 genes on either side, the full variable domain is EPEVTQTPSHQVTQMGQEVILRCVPISNHLYFYWYRQILGQKVEFLVSFYNNEISEKSEIFDDQFSVERPDGSNFTLKIRSTKLEDSAMYFCASKSGRSDEQFFGPGTRLTVL.